What follows are 10 T cell receptor beta chains derived from one specimen sequenced in a study of cytomegalovirus exposure and HLA in healthy donors. The PCR ran on 60 Vbeta and 13 Jbeta primers. Assay: immunoSEQ multiplex PCR; the TCRdb copy retains only in-frame clones and omits some. Of over 80,000 clones in the sample, nearly 80% are singletons; the top ten hold 5.5% to 7.5%. Sequences were obtained from PBMCs. These receptors all stem from a female donor in good health and CMV-seronegative.

This clone turned up a few times. The chain recombines TRBV6-5 with TRBJ1-2; 7 positions agree with TRBD1. This CDR3 comprises 14 residues. V was clipped by 6 bases and J by 8 bases; unmatched bases: 12. Germline V gives CDR1 MNHEY, CDR2 SVGAGI. The CDR3 reads CASSPTGQLTGYTF. The CDR3, as DNA: TGTGCCAGCAGCCCAACGGGACAGCTTACGGGCTACACCTTC.

This clone has just a few counts. The chain recombines TRBV15 with TRBJ2-5, with D maybe TRBD2 (6 bases). V was pared by 1 base and J by 4 bases, with 19 bases between. The CDR3 is 17 amino acids. From germline, CDR1 is LNHNV and CDR2 YYDKDF (reference sequence). This chain's CDR3 is CATSRGRIGDSLETQYF. The CDR3 nucleotides read TGTGCCACCAGCAGAGGGAGGATAGGGGACTCGTTAGAGACCCAGTACTTC.

The chain uses TRBV5-1 and TRBJ1-2, with D maybe TRBD1 (6 bases). The CDR3 is made up of 15 amino acids. The germline gives CDR1 SGHRS, CDR2 YFSETQ. The V end was cut by 4 bases, the J end by 6 bases, with 19 bases between. The CDR3 reads CASSTNRAEYDGYTF. Written as DNA, the CDR3 is TGCGCCAGCAGCACCAACAGGGCGGAGTATGATGGCTACACCTTC.

This clone occurred once. The germline gene is not matched at one end of the junction; a read error may be the cause. V and J are TRBV9 and TRBJ2-6; 7 bases are shared with TRBD2. The CDR3 has 18 residues. Germline CDR1 is SGDLS and CDR2 is YYNGEE. This CDR3 is CAISAGGVLNSGANVLTF. CDR3 nucleotide sequence: TGTGCCATCAGCGCTGGGGGGGTACTTAACTCTGGGGCCAACGTCCTGACTTTC. Based on the CDR3 plus reference TRBV9 and TRBJ2-6, the full variable domain is DSGVTQTPKHLITATGQRVTLRCSPRSGDLSVYWYQQSLDQGLQFLIQYYNGEERAKGNILERFSAQQFPDLHSELNLSSLELGDSALYFCAISAGGVLNSGANVLTFGAGSRLTVL.

This clone was seen once. The chain links TRBV5-1 to TRBJ2-2; D call uncertain. CDR1 is SGHRS and CDR2 is YFSETQ in the germline V gene. The CDR3 runs to 15 residues. V lost 4 bases, J lost 0 bases, and 10 bases lay in between. The CDR3 loop reads CASSETGTNTGELFF. In nucleotides, the CDR3 is TGCGCCAGCAGCGAGACTGGCACGAACACCGGGGAGCTGTTTTTT.

The chain has TRBV15 and TRBJ2-5, with TRBD1 matching 11 bases. Per germline, CDR1 LNHNV and CDR2 YYDKDF (reference sequence). Losses at the gene ends were 0 bases for V and 5 bases for J; bases not matched to a gene: 2. CDR3 size: 15 residues. DNA for the CDR3: TGTGCCACCAGCAGAGATTGGGACAGGGGGGAGACCCAGTACTTC. Amino acid sequence: CATSRDWDRGETQYF.

This chain connects TRBV27 to TRBJ2-7; 9 positions match TRBD1. The V segment lost 5 bases and the J segment 4 bases; nucleotides outside the gene matches: 6. Looked up from germline, CDR1 is MNHEY and CDR2 is SMNVEV (reference sequence). The CDR3 has 14 amino acids. For the CDR3, the DNA is TGTGCCAGCAGTCCCTGGGACAGGGCTTACGAGCAGTACTTC. It yields the protein CASSPWDRAYEQYF.

The J gene is TRBJ1-2, the V gene TRBV2; the D gene is possibly TRBD1 (5 bases). The CDR3 totals 12 residues. Per the germline V gene, CDR1 is SNHLY and CDR2 is FYNNEI. The germline V and J ends were trimmed by 4 bases and 6 bases, with 9 bases remaining between them. The DNA for the CDR3 is TGTGCCAGCAGTGGGGGGAGGAATGGCTACACCTTC. Translating it yields CASSGGRNGYTF.

V and J are TRBV28 and TRBJ2-1; TRBD2 matches 10 bases. Germline trimming cut 5 bases from V and 6 bases from J; bases unmatched to any gene: 7. The CDR3 covers 15 residues. From germline, CDR1 is MDHEN and CDR2 SYDVKM. This CDR3 is CASSPLAGVPNEQFF. The CDR3 DNA sequence: TGTGCCAGCAGTCCTCTAGCGGGAGTCCCCAATGAGCAGTTCTTC.

V usage is TRBV28 and J usage is TRBJ1-1, with a possible D match to TRBD1 (6 bases). Germline CDR1 and CDR2: MDHEN and SYDVKM. The CDR3 sequence is 16 residues long. V lost 4 bases, J lost 0 bases, and 15 bases lay in between. The CDR3 region has the DNA TGTGCCAGCAGTTCACCTCGGACAGAGCTGAACACTGAAGCTTTCTTT. Its protein is CASSSPRTELNTEAFF. Full variable domain (outside the CDR3, taken from reference TRBV28 and TRBJ1-1): DVKVTQSSRYLVKRTGEKVFLECVQDMDHENMFWYRQDPGLGLRLIYFSYDVKMKEKGDIPEGYSVSREKKERFSLILESASTNQTSMYLCASSSPRTELNTEAFFGQGTRLTVV.